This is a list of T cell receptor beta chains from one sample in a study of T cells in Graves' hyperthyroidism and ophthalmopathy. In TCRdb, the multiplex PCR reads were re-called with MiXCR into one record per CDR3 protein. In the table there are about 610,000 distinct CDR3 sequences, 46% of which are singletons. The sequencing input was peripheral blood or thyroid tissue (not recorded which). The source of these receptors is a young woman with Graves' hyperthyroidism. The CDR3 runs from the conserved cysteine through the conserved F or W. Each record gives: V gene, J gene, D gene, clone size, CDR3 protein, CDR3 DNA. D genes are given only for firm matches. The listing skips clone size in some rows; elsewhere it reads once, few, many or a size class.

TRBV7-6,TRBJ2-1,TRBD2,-,CASSQYSGTSSYNEQFF,TGTGCCAGCAGTCAGTATTCCGGGACTAGTTCCTACAATGAGCAGTTCTTC
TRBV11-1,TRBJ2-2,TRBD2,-,CASDSGRAGGELFF,TGTGCCAGCGATAGCGGGAGGGCCGGGGGGGAGCTGTTTTTT
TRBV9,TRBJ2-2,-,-,CASTPDGELFF,TGTGCCAGCACCCCGGACGGGGAGCTGTTTTTT
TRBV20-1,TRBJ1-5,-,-,CSAGIGSGPQHF,TGCAGTGCCGGAATCGGCAGTGGGCCCCAGCATTTT
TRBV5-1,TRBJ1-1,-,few,CASSFELMNTEAFF,TGCGCCAGCAGCTTCGAGTTGATGAACACTGAAGCTTTCTTT
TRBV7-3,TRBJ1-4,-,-,CASSLAPGNIEKLFF,TGTGCCAGCAGCTTAGCCCCCGGGAACATTGAAAAACTGTTTTTT
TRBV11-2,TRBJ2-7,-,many,CASSRPDPYEQYF,TGTGCCAGCAGCCGTCCCGATCCCTACGAGCAGTACTTC
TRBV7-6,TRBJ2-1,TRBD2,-,CASSLTSGEQFF,TGTGCCAGCAGCTTGACTAGCGGTGAGCAGTTCTTC
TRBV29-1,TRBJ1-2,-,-,CSVGLRGLGYTF,TGCAGCGTGGGACTCAGGGGTCTTGGCTACACCTTC
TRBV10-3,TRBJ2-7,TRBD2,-,CAITGLAGFYEQYF,TGTGCCATCACTGGGCTAGCGGGATTCTACGAGCAGTACTTC
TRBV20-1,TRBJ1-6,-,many,CSASLPPQGPNSPLHF,TGCAGTGCTAGTCTACCCCCCCAGGGCCCTAATTCACCCCTCCACTTT
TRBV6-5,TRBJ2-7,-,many,CASKSTYEQYF,TGTGCCAGCAAATCTACCTACGAGCAGTACTTC
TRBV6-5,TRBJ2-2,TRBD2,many,CASSSRGTSGNTGELFF,TGTGCCAGCAGTTCCCGTGGGACTAGCGGGAACACCGGGGAGCTGTTTTTT
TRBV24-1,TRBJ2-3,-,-,CATSDPAPGTDTQYF,TGTGCCACCAGTGACCCGGCCCCTGGCACAGATACGCAGTATTTT
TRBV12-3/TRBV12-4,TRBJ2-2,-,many,CATRAGWSGELFF,TGTGCCACCCGGGCGGGATGGTCCGGGGAGCTGTTTTTT
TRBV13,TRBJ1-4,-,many,CASSHRRDLVNEKLFF,TGTGCCAGCAGCCACCGAAGGGATCTTGTTAATGAAAAACTGTTTTTT
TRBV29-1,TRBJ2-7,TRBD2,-,CSQALAGLFHEQYF,TGCAGCCAAGCTTTAGCGGGCCTATTCCACGAGCAGTACTTC
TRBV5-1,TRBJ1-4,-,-,CASSAGVATNEKLFF,TGCGCCAGCAGCGCCGGGGTAGCAACTAATGAAAAACTGTTTTTT
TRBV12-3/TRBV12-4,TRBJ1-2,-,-,CASRHRGNQETHNYGYTF,TGTGCCAGCAGGCACAGAGGAAACCAAGAGACCCATAACTATGGCTACACCTTC
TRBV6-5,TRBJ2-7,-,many,CASRQGVGGINEQYF,TGTGCCAGCAGACAGGGAGTCGGGGGGATCAACGAGCAGTACTTC
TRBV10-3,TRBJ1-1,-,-,CAISESGRGLNTEAFF,TGTGCCATCAGTGAGAGCGGGAGGGGCTTAAACACTGAAGCTTTCTTT
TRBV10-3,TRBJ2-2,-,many,CAISESAARTGELFF,TGTGCCATCAGTGAGTCGGCAGCGCGCACCGGGGAGCTGTTTTTT
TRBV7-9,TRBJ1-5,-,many,CASSLGRDHQPQHF,TGTGCCAGCAGCTTAGGTAGGGATCATCAGCCCCAGCATTTT
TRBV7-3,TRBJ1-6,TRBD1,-,CASSLTGTGKVPYNSPLHF,TGTGCCAGCAGCTTAACCGGGACAGGGAAAGTTCCCTATAATTCACCCCTCCACTTT
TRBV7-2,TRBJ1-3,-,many,CASSSTAFSGNTIYF,TGTGCCAGCAGCTCGACAGCCTTCTCTGGAAACACCATATATTTT
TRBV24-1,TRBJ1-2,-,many,CATNEGGDYGYTF,TGTGCCACGAACGAGGGGGGGGACTATGGCTACACCTTC
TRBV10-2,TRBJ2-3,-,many,CASNQAREGDTQYF,TGCGCCAGCAACCAAGCGAGAGAGGGCGATACGCAGTATTTT
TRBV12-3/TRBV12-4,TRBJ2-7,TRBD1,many,CASTLGQLYEQYF,TGTGCCAGCACCCTGGGACAGCTCTACGAGCAGTACTTC
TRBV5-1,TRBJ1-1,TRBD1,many,CASSWTGQAGGTEAFF,TGCGCCAGCAGCTGGACTGGACAGGCCGGCGGGACTGAAGCTTTCTTT
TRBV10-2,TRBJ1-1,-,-,CASSERQSMNTEAFF,TGCGCCAGCAGTGAAAGACAGTCCATGAACACTGAAGCTTTCTTT
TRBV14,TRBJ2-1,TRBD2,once,CASSQGREGRSYNEQFF,TGTGCCAGCAGCCAAGGGCGGGAGGGCCGCTCCTACAATGAGCAGTTCTTC
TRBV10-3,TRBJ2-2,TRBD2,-,CAISETSAGELFF,TGTGCCATCAGTGAGACTAGCGCCGGGGAGCTGTTTTTT
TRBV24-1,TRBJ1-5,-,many,CATSVGIGQPQHF,TGTGCCACCAGTGTGGGGATAGGGCAGCCCCAGCATTTT
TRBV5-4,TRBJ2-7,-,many,CASSYGTYEQYF,TGTGCCAGCAGCTACGGGACCTACGAGCAGTACTTC
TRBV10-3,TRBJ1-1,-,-,CAISVGTNTEAFF,TGTGCCATCAGTGTAGGGACGAACACTGAAGCTTTCTTT
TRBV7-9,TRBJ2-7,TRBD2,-,CASSYSGSTYEQYF,TGTGCCAGCAGCTATAGCGGGAGCACCTACGAGCAGTACTTC
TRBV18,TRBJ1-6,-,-,CASSPEVDSPLHF,TGTGCCAGCTCACCAGAAGTCGATTCACCCCTCCACTTT
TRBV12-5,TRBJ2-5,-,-,CASGLGTSSVETQYF,TGTGCTAGTGGTTTGGGGACATCCTCTGTCGAGACCCAGTACTTC
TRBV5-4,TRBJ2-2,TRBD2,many,CASSLERENTGELFF,TGTGCCAGCAGCTTGGAGCGGGAGAACACCGGGGAGCTGTTTTTT
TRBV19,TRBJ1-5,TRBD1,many,CASKVTGGNQPQHF,TGTGCCAGTAAGGTGACAGGGGGCAATCAGCCCCAGCATTTT
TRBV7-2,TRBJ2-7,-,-,CASKRLGSSYEQYF,TGTGCCAGCAAGAGACTAGGGAGTTCCTACGAGCAGTACTTC
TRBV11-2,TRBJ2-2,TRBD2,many,CASRKGAGAAGELFF,TGTGCCAGCAGAAAAGGGGCGGGAGCTGCCGGGGAGCTGTTTTTT
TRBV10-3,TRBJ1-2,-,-,CAISRVGGYGYTF,TGTGCCATCAGCCGAGTGGGGGGCTATGGCTACACCTTC
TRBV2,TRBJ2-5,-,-,CASRRQSGIQETQYF,TGTGCCAGCAGGAGGCAGTCGGGAATCCAAGAGACCCAGTACTTC
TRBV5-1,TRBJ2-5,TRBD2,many,CASSKLAGDEETQYF,TGCGCCAGCAGCAAACTAGCGGGAGATGAAGAGACCCAGTACTTC
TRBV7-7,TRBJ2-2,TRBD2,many,CASSPVWGGGELFF,TGTGCCAGCAGCCCCGTTTGGGGGGGCGGGGAGCTGTTTTTT
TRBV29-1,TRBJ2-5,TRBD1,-,CSPPAGGPETQYF,TGCAGCCCCCCAGCAGGGGGCCCAGAGACCCAGTACTTC
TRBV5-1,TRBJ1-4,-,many,CASSGGTNEKLFF,TGTGCCAGCAGTGGGGGGACTAATGAAAAACTGTTTTTT
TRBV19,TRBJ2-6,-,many,CASSIFTVFSGANVLTF,TGTGCCAGTAGTATTTTTACAGTCTTCTCTGGGGCCAACGTCCTGACTTTC
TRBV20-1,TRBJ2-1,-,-,CSASSRGNRQAADNEQFF,TGCAGTGCTAGCTCCCGGGGCAACCGGCAAGCGGCTGACAATGAGCAGTTCTTC
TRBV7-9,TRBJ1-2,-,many,CASSIDGVLNYGYTF,TGTGCCAGCAGCATAGACGGCGTGTTAAACTATGGCTACACCTTC